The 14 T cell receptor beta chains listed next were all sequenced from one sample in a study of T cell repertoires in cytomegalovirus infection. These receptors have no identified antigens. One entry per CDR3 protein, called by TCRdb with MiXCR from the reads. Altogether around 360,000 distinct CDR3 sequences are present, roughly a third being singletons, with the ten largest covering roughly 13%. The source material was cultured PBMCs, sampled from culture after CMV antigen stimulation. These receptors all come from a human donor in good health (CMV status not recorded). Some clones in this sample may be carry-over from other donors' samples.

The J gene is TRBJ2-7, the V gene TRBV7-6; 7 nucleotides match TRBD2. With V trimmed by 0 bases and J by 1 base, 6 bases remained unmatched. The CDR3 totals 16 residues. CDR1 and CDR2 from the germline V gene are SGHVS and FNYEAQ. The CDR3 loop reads CASSLAAASGSYEQYF. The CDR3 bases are TGTGCCAGCAGCTTAGCCGCGGCTAGCGGATCCTACGAGCAGTACTTC.

The CDR3 reads CASRKTLRDEQYF. CDR3 sequence (DNA): TGTGCCAGTAGGAAAACCCTCCGGGACGAGCAGTACTTC. The J gene is TRBJ2-7, the V gene TRBV19; D gene unclear. Germline assignment: CDR1 LNHDA and CDR2 SQIVND (reference sequence). The CDR3 consists of 13 residues. V shed 6 bases and J shed 5 bases, with 14 bases lying between them.

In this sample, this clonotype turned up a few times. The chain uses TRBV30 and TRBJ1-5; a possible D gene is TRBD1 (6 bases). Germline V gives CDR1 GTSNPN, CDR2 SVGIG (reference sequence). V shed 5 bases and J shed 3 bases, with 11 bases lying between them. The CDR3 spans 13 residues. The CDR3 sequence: CAWSAGHNQPQHF. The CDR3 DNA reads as TGTGCCTGGTCAGCGGGACACAATCAGCCCCAGCATTTT.

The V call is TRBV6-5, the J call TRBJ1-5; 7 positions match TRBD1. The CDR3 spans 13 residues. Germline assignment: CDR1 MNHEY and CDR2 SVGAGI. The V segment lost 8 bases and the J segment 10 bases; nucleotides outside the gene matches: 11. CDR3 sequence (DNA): TGTGCCAGCCGCTCCGGGACAGTCGACCCCCAGCATTTT. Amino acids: CASRSGTVDPQHF.

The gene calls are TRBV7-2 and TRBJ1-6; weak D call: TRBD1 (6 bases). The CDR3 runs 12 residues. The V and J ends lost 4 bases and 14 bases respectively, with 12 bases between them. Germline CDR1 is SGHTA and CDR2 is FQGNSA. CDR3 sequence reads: CASSSQGRALHF. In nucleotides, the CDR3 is TGTGCCAGCAGCTCACAGGGCCGGGCCCTCCACTTT.

In DNA, the CDR3 is TGTGCCAGCAGCTTCTCTGACTCGGGCGAAAAACTGTTTTTT. Encoded protein: CASSFSDSGEKLFF. This sequence joins TRBV7-2 and TRBJ1-4; D gene unclear. Germline V gene lookup returns CDR1 SGHTA and CDR2 FQGNSA. The CDR3 extends over 14 amino acids. Trimming stripped 3 bases from V and 8 bases from J, with 13 bases between.

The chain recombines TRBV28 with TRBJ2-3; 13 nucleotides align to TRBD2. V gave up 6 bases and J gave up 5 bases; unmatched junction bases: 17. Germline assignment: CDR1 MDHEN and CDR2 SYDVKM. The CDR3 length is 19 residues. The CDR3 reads CASRVGPGTSGKLGDTQYF. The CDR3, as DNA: TGTGCCAGCAGGGTGGGTCCCGGGACTAGCGGGAAATTAGGAGATACGCAGTATTTT.

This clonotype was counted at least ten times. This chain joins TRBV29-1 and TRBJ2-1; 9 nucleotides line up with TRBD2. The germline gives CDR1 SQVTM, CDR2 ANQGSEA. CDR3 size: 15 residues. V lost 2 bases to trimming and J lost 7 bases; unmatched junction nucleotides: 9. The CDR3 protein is CSVETGREGRNEQFF. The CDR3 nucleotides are TGCAGCGTTGAAACCGGGCGGGAGGGCCGGAATGAGCAGTTCTTC.

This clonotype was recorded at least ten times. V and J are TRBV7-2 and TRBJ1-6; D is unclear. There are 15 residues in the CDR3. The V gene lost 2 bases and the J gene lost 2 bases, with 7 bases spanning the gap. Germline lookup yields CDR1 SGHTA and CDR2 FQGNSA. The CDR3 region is CASSLRGTYNSPLHF. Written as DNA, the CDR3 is TGTGCCAGCAGCTTACGGGGAACCTATAATTCACCCCTCCACTTT.

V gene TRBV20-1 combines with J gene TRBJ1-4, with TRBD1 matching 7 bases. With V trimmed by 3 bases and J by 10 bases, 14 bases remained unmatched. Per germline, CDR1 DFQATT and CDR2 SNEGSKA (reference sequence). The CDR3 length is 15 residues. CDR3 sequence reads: CSARSEGAGEGKLFF. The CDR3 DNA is TGCAGTGCTAGGTCAGAGGGGGCAGGGGAAGGAAAACTGTTTTTT.

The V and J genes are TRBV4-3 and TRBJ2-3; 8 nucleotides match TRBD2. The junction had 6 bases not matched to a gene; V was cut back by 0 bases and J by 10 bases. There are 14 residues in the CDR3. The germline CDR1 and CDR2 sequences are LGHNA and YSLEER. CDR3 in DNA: TGCGCCAGCAGCCAAGATATAGCGGGACGTGCGCAGTATTTT. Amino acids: CASSQDIAGRAQYF.

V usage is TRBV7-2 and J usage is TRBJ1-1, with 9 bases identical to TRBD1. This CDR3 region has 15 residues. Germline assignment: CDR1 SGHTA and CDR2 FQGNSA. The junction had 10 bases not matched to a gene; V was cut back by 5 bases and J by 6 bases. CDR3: CASSRTGEGVAEAFF. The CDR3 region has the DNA TGTGCCAGCAGCCGGACAGGGGAAGGTGTCGCTGAAGCTTTCTTT.

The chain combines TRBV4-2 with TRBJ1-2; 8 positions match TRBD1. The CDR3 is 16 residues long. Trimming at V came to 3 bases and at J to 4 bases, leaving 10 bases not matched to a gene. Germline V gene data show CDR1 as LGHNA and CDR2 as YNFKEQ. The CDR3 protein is CASSQKLQGASYGYTF. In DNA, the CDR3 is TGTGCCAGCAGCCAGAAGCTTCAGGGGGCCAGCTATGGCTACACCTTC.

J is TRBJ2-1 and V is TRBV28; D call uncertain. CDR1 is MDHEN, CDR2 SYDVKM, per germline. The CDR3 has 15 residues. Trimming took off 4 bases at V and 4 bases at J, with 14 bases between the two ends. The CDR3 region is CASSWRYSEYNEQFF. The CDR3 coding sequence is TGTGCCAGCAGTTGGCGGTATTCGGAATACAATGAGCAGTTCTTC.